This T cell receptor (beta chain) originates from a study of cytomegalovirus exposure and HLA in healthy donors. Germline V gene lookup returns CDR1 LGHNA and CDR2 YNFKEQ. The length of the CDR3 is 15 residues. J was trimmed by 7 bases and V by 1 base; bases with no gene match: 2. With 60 Vbeta and 13 Jbeta primers, the PCR was carried out. TCRdb keeps only in-frame clones here, not all; method: immunoSEQ multiplex PCR. Of around 64,000 clones detected, roughly 85% appear once; the ten largest clones hold approximately 11%. The sequenced sample was PBMCs. The receptor's source is a female donor in good health and CMV-seronegative. The V call is TRBV4-2, the J call TRBJ1-6, with 9 positions matching TRBD1. The CDR3 DNA follows: TGTGCCAGCAGCCAAGGACAGGGGGAAAATTCACCCCTCCACTTT. Translation: CASSQGQGENSPLHF.